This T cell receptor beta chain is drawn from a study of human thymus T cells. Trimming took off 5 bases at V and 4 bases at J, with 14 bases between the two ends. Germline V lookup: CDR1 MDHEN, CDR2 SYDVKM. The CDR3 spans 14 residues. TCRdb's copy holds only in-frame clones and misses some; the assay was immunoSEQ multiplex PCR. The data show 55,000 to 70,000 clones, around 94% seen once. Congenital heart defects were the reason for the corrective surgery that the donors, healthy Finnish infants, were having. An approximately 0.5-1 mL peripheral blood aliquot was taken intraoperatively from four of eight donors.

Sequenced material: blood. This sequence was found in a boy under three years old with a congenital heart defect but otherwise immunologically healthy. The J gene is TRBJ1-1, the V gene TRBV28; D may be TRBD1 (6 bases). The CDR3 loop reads CASSPTGFSTEAFF. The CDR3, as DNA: TGTGCCAGCAGTCCGACAGGATTCAGCACTGAAGCTTTCTTT. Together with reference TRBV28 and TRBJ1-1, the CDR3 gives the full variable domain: DVKVTQSSRYLVKRTGEKVFLECVQDMDHENMFWYRQDPGLGLRLIYFSYDVKMKEKGDIPEGYSVSREKKERFSLILESASTNQTSMYLCASSPTGFSTEAFFGQGTRLTVV.